This TCR beta chain was profiled in a study of somatic mutations in cytotoxic T cells in rheumatoid arthritis. Study information: Flow sorting yielded some V beta antibody-stained T-cell populations at nearly 100% purity, among them V beta1+ cells sequenced for TCRB. The study, taken as a whole, reports: There were about an eighth of the 65 patients in whom the largest CD8+ clone exceeded 20% of CD8+ cells.

Deletions cut 2 bases from V and 10 bases from J, with 9 bases between. The CDR3 runs to 12 residues. Germline V gene sequence: CDR1 MDHEN, CDR2 SYDVKM. The CD4+ and CD8+ fractions came from positive magnetic bead selection and were purity-checked by flow cytometry. Here immunoSEQ multiplex PCR was the method, and the copy in TCRdb shows in-frame clones only, minus some. The repertoire includes approximately 16,000 clones, roughly 74% of them detected once, and about a sixth sits in the top ten. Comment on this clone: What it binds is unknown.

The receptor was isolated from an adult with rheumatoid arthritis. This chain uses TRBV28 with TRBJ2-1; D possibly corresponds to TRBD1 (5 bases). The sequenced sample was CD8+ T cells sorted from blood. The CDR3 protein is CASSLPNREQFF. The DNA of the CDR3 is TGTGCCAGCAGTTTACCTAACAGGGAGCAGTTCTTC.